This T cell receptor beta chain was profiled in a study of blood T cell repertoires in COVID-19. In the study's own analysis: Reference gene primer amplification yielded estimated nucleated cell counts. The data were produced by immunoSEQ multiplex PCR, yet TCRdb's version contains in-frame clones alone and is incomplete. The V and J calls and clone size come from that table; D and trimming were worked out from the DNA. The data show around 160,000 clones, around 84% seen once. This receptor was taken from a man aged 40-50 years who had recovered from COVID-19. Sequencing used PBMCs or T cells enriched from blood (not recorded which).

The CDR3 region has the DNA TGTGCCAGCAGCTTACGTACGGGGAACACTGAAGCTTTCTTT. It specifies CASSLRTGNTEAFF. The V and J genes are TRBV5-8 and TRBJ1-1; D gene ambiguous. Trimming took off 2 bases at V and 1 base at J, with 9 bases between the two ends. Germline V CDR1 and CDR2: SGHTS, YDEGEE. The CDR3 extends over 14 amino acids. The entire variable domain, with the rest obtained from reference TRBV5-8 and TRBJ1-1, is as follows: EAGVTQSPTHLIKTRGQQATLRCSPISGHTSVYWYQQALGLGLQFLLWYDEGEERNRGNFPPRFSGRQFPNYSSELNVNALELEDSALYLCASSLRTGNTEAFFGQGTRLTVV.